Detailed here is one T cell receptor (beta chain). Construction of the TCRbeta library involved unique molecular identifiers. TCRdb redid the calling of the PCR reads with MiXCR, one entry per CDR3 protein. The sample yields around 600,000 distinct CDR3 sequences, around 17% seen once. CDR3 length: 15 amino acids. The ends lost 4 bases at V and 4 bases at J; junction bases unmatched: 7. Germline V lookup: CDR1 SGHTS, CDR2 YDEGEE. This sample is drawn from a study of T-cell reconstitution after alpha-beta-depleted transplantation in children. V and J are TRBV5-8 and TRBJ2-5; 10 positions match TRBD1. The receptor was isolated from a human donor who donated a stem cell graft to a child with acute myeloid leukemia. The specimen comprised PBMCs from the stem cell graft donor, sampled from the stem cell graft. The CDR3 region has the DNA TGTGCCAGCAGCCAACGACAGGGGGCTCGAGAGACCCAGTACTTC. It is translated as CASSQRQGARETQYF.